This entry lists 23 T cell receptor beta chains sequenced from one sample in a study of multiple sclerosis patients with progressive multifocal leukoencephalopathy. TCRdb's copy holds only in-frame clones and misses some; the assay was immunoSEQ multiplex PCR. Here the sample spans 25,000 to 35,000 clones, roughly 89% being singletons. Regarding time point: more than five months of natalizumab therapy. The sequenced sample was PBMCs, obtained from a patient treated with natalizumab. Receptors originate from a human donor with multiple sclerosis.

The table lists this clone with a few counts. The chain carries TRBV4-3 and TRBJ1-1; D uncertain. CDR3 length equals 14 residues. Germline CDR1 is LGHNA and CDR2 is YSLEER. Trimming took 4 bases from V and 2 from J, leaving 11 bases between them. CDR3 amino acids: CASSPTEINTEAFF. CDR3 bases: TGCGCCAGCAGCCCCACGGAAATAAACACTGAAGCTTTCTTT.

The rearrangement uses TRBV5-1 and TRBJ2-1; no firm D call. This CDR3 region has 14 residues. Germline assignment: CDR1 SGHRS and CDR2 YFSETQ. V was trimmed by 5 bases and J by 0 bases, leaving 9 bases between them. Here the CDR3 reads CASSRGLSYNEQFF. The CDR3 DNA is TGCGCCAGCAGTCGAGGCCTCTCCTACAATGAGCAGTTCTTC.

The V gene is TRBV10-3, the J gene TRBJ2-2; no firm D call. V was pared by 4 bases and J by 5 bases, with 11 bases between. Germline V lookup: CDR1 ENHRY, CDR2 SYGVKD. The CDR3 loop spans 14 amino acids. DNA for the CDR3: TGTGCCATCAGTGGAGTGGGGAAAACCGGGGAGCTGTTTTTT. Translated: CAISGVGKTGELFF.

The genes are TRBV7-8 and TRBJ1-1; D not certain. The length of the CDR3 is 13 residues. V shed 1 base and J shed 3 bases, with 6 bases lying between them. From germline, CDR1 is SGHVS and CDR2 FQNEAQ. The DNA for the CDR3 is TGTGCCAGCAGCTTAGTACAGCACACTGAAGCTTTCTTT. This sequence encodes CASSLVQHTEAFF.

This clone appeared once. J is TRBJ2-2 and V is TRBV14; unclear D gene. Trimming shortened V by 1 base and J by 0 bases, and 6 bases separated the two germline ends. The length of the CDR3 is 15 residues. Germline V lookup: CDR1 SGHDN, CDR2 FVKESK. CDR3 sequence: CASSQGQTNTGELFF. CDR3 bases: TGTGCCAGCAGCCAAGGGCAGACGAACACCGGGGAGCTGTTTTTT.

The chain uses TRBV28 and TRBJ2-7; no reliable D call. With 1 base removed from V and 7 bases from J, the gap between germline ends came to 5 bases. This CDR3 is built from 11 residues. Germline V gene data show CDR1 as MDHEN and CDR2 as SYDVKM. The CDR3 reads CASSLSTEQYF. The CDR3 nucleotides are TGTGCCAGCAGTTTATCGACGGAGCAGTACTTC.

The genes are TRBV5-6 and TRBJ2-7; 15 nucleotides match TRBD2. This CDR3 contains 17 residues. CDR1 is SGHDT and CDR2 is YYEEEE in the germline V gene. V lost 3 bases, J lost 6 bases, and 10 bases stayed unmatched. CDR3 residues: CASSSGLAGGGRREQYF. CDR3 nucleotide sequence: TGTGCCAGCAGCTCGGGACTAGCGGGAGGAGGCCGTCGCGAGCAGTACTTC.

The DNA of the CDR3 is TGTGCCAGCAGTGATCCCGGGACTCCTAGCTCCTACAATGAGCAGTTCTTC. This sequence encodes CASSDPGTPSSYNEQFF. The chain uses TRBV25-1 and TRBJ2-1; perhaps TRBD2 as D (6 bases). The CDR3 has 17 residues. The germline V gene has CDR1 MGHDK and CDR2 SYGVNS. V lost 3 bases, J lost 0 bases, and 15 bases lay in between. Variable domain in full (rest from reference TRBV25-1 and TRBJ2-1): EADIYQTPRYLVIGTGKKITLECSQTMGHDKMYWYQQDPGMELHLIHYSYGVNSTEKGDLSSESTVSRIRTEHFPLTLESARPSHTSQYLCASSDPGTPSSYNEQFFGPGTRLTVL.

V is TRBV11-2 and J is TRBJ2-7; 10 nucleotides agree with TRBD2. The V segment lost 4 bases and the J segment 3 bases; nucleotides outside the gene matches: 3. Per germline, CDR1 SGHAT and CDR2 FQNNGV. This CDR3 is 14 amino acids long. The CDR3 bases are TGTGCCAGCAGCTGGACTAGCGGAGTCTACGAGCAGTACTTC. Translation: CASSWTSGVYEQYF.

The V call is TRBV7-2, the J call TRBJ2-1, with no clear D. Germline V gives CDR1 SGHTA, CDR2 FQGNSA. The CDR3 runs 15 residues. Trimming pared 0 bases from V and 0 bases from J, leaving 6 bases between. The CDR3 DNA follows: TGTGCCAGCAGCTTAGCTGCGAGCTCCTACAATGAGCAGTTCTTC. This codes for CASSLAASSYNEQFF.

The chain combines TRBV19 with TRBJ1-2; D is uncertain. The CDR3 is made up of 12 amino acids. The V and J ends lost 6 bases and 3 bases respectively, with 8 bases between them. Germline assignment: CDR1 LNHDA and CDR2 SQIVND (reference sequence). CDR3 coding DNA: TGTGCCAGTAGGGCCGGGGACTATGGCTACACCTTC. The encoded protein is CASRAGDYGYTF.

This clone has only a few counts. V and J are TRBV6-5 and TRBJ1-1; perhaps TRBD1 as D (5 bases). The germline CDR1 and CDR2 sequences are MNHEY and SVGAGI. This CDR3 spans 13 amino acids. V was cut by 2 bases and J by 4 bases, with 8 bases left in between. The CDR3 protein is CASSYGGSTEAFF. The DNA for the CDR3 is TGTGCCAGCAGTTACGGGGGGAGCACTGAAGCTTTCTTT.

As to this clone: An end of the junction does not agree with germline; a read error may underlie this. The V gene is TRBV10-3, the J gene TRBJ2-1, with a possible D match to TRBD2 (6 bases). CDR3 length: 17 amino acids. The germline V gene has CDR1 ENHRY and CDR2 SYGVKD. CDR3 DNA sequence: TGTGCCAGCAGTTCCCCCGACCCGAGGGGAGGCTACAATGAGCAGTTCTTC. This sequence encodes CASSSPDPRGGYNEQFF.

V usage is TRBV6-4 and J usage is TRBJ1-5, with 7 nucleotides matching TRBD1. The V gene end was trimmed by 7 bases and the J gene end by 2 bases; junction bases not matched to a gene: 8. The CDR3 covers 15 residues. Germline loops: CDR1 MRHNA, CDR2 SNTAGT. The CDR3 DNA is TGTGCCAGCAATCACTACAGGGGAGGCAATCAGCCCCAGCATTTT. Protein product: CASNHYRGGNQPQHF.

This chain joins TRBV2 and TRBJ1-3; 9 bases match TRBD1. Unmatched junction bases numbered 12, after V lost 5 bases and J lost 4 bases. The CDR3 length is 17 residues. Germline lookup yields CDR1 SNHLY and CDR2 FYNNEI. The CDR3 DNA reads as TGTGCCAGCAGTCTATCTCAAGACAGGGGGATCGGAAACACCATATATTTT. Translation gives CASSLSQDRGIGNTIYF.

The gene calls are TRBV7-2 and TRBJ2-7, with D unresolved. Per germline, CDR1 SGHTA and CDR2 FQGNSA. The V and J ends lost 5 bases and 5 bases respectively, with 7 bases between them. This CDR3 region has 11 residues. Here the CDR3 DNA reads TGTGCCAGCAGCCCCTATAACGAGCAGTACTTC. Its protein product is CASSPYNEQYF. The full variable domain, with the rest looked up from reference TRBV7-2 and TRBJ2-7, is GAGVSQSPSNKVTEKGKDVELRCDPISGHTALYWYRQSLGQGLEFLIYFQGNSAPDKSGLPSDRFSAERTGGSVSTLTIQRTQQEDSAVYLCASSPYNEQYFGPGTRLTVT.

J is TRBJ1-3 and V is TRBV7-2; no definite D call. Germline V CDR1 and CDR2: SGHTA, FQGNSA. The ends were cut back, 5 bases at V and 4 bases at J, with 9 bases in the middle. The CDR3 sequence is 13 residues long. The CDR3 is CASSMGRGNTIYF. CDR3 DNA sequence: TGTGCCAGCAGCATGGGTCGAGGAAACACCATATATTTT.

V and J are TRBV5-1 and TRBJ1-3; D is unresolved. CDR3 size: 15 residues. V was trimmed by 0 bases and J by 1 base, leaving 8 bases between them. Germline CDR1 and CDR2: SGHRS and YFSETQ. The CDR3 protein is CASSLVGISGNTIYF. Written as DNA, the CDR3 is TGCGCCAGCAGCTTGGTCGGGATTTCTGGAAACACCATATATTTT.

The chain couples TRBV6-5 to TRBJ2-3; no reliable D call. Germline lookup yields CDR1 MNHEY and CDR2 SVGAGI. The CDR3 covers 16 residues. Trimming removed 4 bases at V and 0 bases at J, with 14 bases between. The CDR3 loop reads CASSSRPPPSTDTQYF. The CDR3 coding sequence is TGTGCCAGCAGTTCGCGACCACCGCCTAGCACAGATACGCAGTATTTT.

CDR3 nucleotides: TGTGCCAGCAGCCTAGTGGGCGGGAGGGGACATGAGCAGTTCTTC. Amino acids: CASSLVGGRGHEQFF. The chain carries TRBV7-2 and TRBJ2-1; 9 positions match TRBD2. The CDR3 runs 15 residues. The ends lost 5 bases at V and 8 bases at J; junction bases unmatched: 10. The germline gives CDR1 SGHTA, CDR2 FQGNSA.

The chain couples TRBV5-1 to TRBJ1-2; the match to TRBD1 covers 10 bases. Germline-derived CDR1 and CDR2 are SGHRS and YFSETQ. With 4 bases clipped from V and 8 bases from J, the junction kept 8 bases outside the gene matches. The CDR3 covers 14 residues. The CDR3 nucleotides are TGCGCCAGCAGCGTAGGGACAGGGGCATGGGGCTACACCTTC. Amino acids: CASSVGTGAWGYTF. Full variable domain (outside the CDR3, taken from reference TRBV5-1 and TRBJ1-2): KAGVTQTPRYLIKTRGQQVTLSCSPISGHRSVSWYQQTPGQGLQFLFEYFSETQRNKGNFPGRFSGRQFSNSRSEMNVSTLELGDSALYLCASSVGTGAWGYTFGSGTRLTVV.

The CDR3 DNA reads TGTGCCAGCAGTTTATACCGGGCCCCAGGTTATGGCTACACCTTC. This encodes CASSLYRAPGYGYTF. V and J are TRBV28 and TRBJ1-2; D is undetermined. V gave up 1 base and J gave up 5 bases, with 14 bases separating them. CDR1 is MDHEN and CDR2 is SYDVKM in the germline V gene. The CDR3 extends over 15 amino acids.

J is TRBJ2-7 and V is TRBV6-6, with 10 positions matching TRBD2. V lost 4 bases, J lost 3 bases, and 0 bases stayed unmatched. Germline V gene sequence: CDR1 MNHNY, CDR2 SVGAGI (reference sequence). The length of the CDR3 is 13 residues. CDR3 sequence (DNA): TGTGCCAGCAGTTGGACTAGCGGCTACGAGCAGTACTTC. Translation: CASSWTSGYEQYF.